A selection of T cell receptor beta chains follows, all from one sample in a study of OX40 agonist ivuxolimab in advanced cancers. Produced via immunoSEQ multiplex PCR; TCRdb's table is partial and in-frame only. The sample has 25,000 to 35,000 clones, 79% seen once; the top ten hold about 15%. The specimen comprised CD4+ or CD8+ T cells sorted from blood, sampled in a trial of the OX40 agonist ivuxolimab. These receptors originate from an adult with an advanced solid tumor such as melanoma, head and neck, liver or kidney cancer. Each CDR3 is given without its conserved first and last residue. Not all rows give a size; the values are once, few, many and, for expanded clones, a class.

TRBJ2-7 | TRBV27 | - | ASSLSTRGPYEQY
TRBJ1-1 | TRBV7-8 | - | ASSLVWGNTEAF
TRBJ2-1 | TRBV30 | - | AWSGQGYNEQF
TRBJ1-2 | TRBV9 | once | ASSDGVGYT
TRBJ1-1 | TRBV7-3 | - | ASSPAGMGEAF
TRBJ2-2 | TRBV5-1 | - | ASSLLIQGLADGELF
TRBJ2-7 | TRBV27 | - | ASSLSPAYEQY
TRBJ2-3 | TRBV9 | - | ASSVGRGRDTQY
TRBJ2-5 | TRBV9 | few | ASSVMWGSEETQY
TRBJ2-1 | TRBV5-5 | few | ASSLTSGYNEQF
TRBJ1-5 | TRBV6-1 | few | ASSLGQGKIQPQH
TRBJ2-5 | TRBV19 | - | ASSREETQY
TRBJ1-3 | TRBV7-3 | - | ASSLEGAEGTIY
TRBJ1-5 | TRBV20-1 | few | SAGNPQH
TRBJ2-3 | TRBV11-3 | - | ASSPRGSHTDTQY
TRBJ2-1 | TRBV19 | - | ASSRPGLLNNEQF
TRBJ2-6 | TRBV5-4 | - | ASSTRQGAGANVLT
TRBJ1-5 | TRBV30 | - | AWGQDGAQPQH
TRBJ1-3 | TRBV5-1 | once | ASSSGTSPGNTIY
TRBJ1-5 | TRBV6-1 | - | ASSVQLTVSNQPQH
TRBJ2-7 | TRBV7-6 | - | ASSSRQGKNEQY
TRBJ2-1 | TRBV6-1 | - | ASSVQGIYNEQF
TRBJ1-1 | TRBV10-1 | - | ASSDDRGWNTEAF
TRBJ1-3 | TRBV5-1 | - | ASSWTSGNTIY
TRBJ1-2 | TRBV28 | - | ASTMAGTGPIYGYT
TRBJ1-2 | TRBV2 | once | ASRRKRGVGWYGYT
TRBJ1-2 | TRBV19 | - | ASRSSTNYGYT
TRBJ1-1 | TRBV28 | - | ASSLFEDTEAF
TRBJ1-1 | TRBV5-5 | once | ASSFAVMNTEAF
TRBJ1-1 | TRBV7-6 | once | ASSLRGGTTHMNTEAF
TRBJ1-1 | TRBV6-6 | - | ASSKDGNTEAF
TRBJ1-5 | TRBV6-1 | - | ASYARTSDNQPQH
TRBJ1-2 | TRBV27 | - | ASSSGTGGNYGYT
- | TRBV10-3 | - | AIGGSYEQY
TRBJ1-1 | TRBV28 | - | ASSLRGTEAF
TRBJ2-3 | TRBV7-6 | - | ASSSAHGASGGTDTQY
TRBJ2-7 | TRBV5-6 | - | ASSRGLEQY
TRBJ1-1 | TRBV29-1 | - | SVDDGGWTREAF
TRBJ1-1 | TRBV7-9 | few | ASSYGTENTEAF
TRBJ2-1 | TRBV11-2 | - | ASSLVRYNEQF
TRBJ1-1 | TRBV2 | - | ASSPTGLTMNTEAF
TRBJ2-1 | TRBV10-1 | once | ASSEEGAYNEQF
TRBJ1-3 | TRBV6-1 | - | ASSEMTGNTIY
TRBJ1-5 | TRBV7-8 | - | ASSPNLYGANNQPQH
TRBJ1-6 | TRBV5-4 | - | ASSLRDRGDSPLH
- | TRBV25-1 | - | ASSEYGEDGVYEQY
TRBJ2-3 | TRBV5-6 | - | ASSLVGDIARDTQY
TRBJ1-2 | TRBV11-2 | - | ASSPGGSSHGYT
TRBJ1-2 | TRBV5-4 | - | ASSLNSQLGYT
TRBJ1-3 | TRBV7-9 | - | ASSSTGRRNTIY
TRBJ2-2 | TRBV29-1 | - | SPRGAV
TRBJ2-2 | TRBV9 | medium-sized | ASSVMGHQANTGELF
TRBJ2-3 | TRBV7-8 | few | ASSLGDVPGTGSNTQY
TRBJ1-4 | TRBV30 | - | AWSNDRVNEKLF
TRBJ2-1 | TRBV6-5 | - | ASSYQGKDYNEQF
TRBJ2-7 | TRBV19 | - | ASSVGETYYEQY
TRBJ1-2 | TRBV28 | few | ASSPGPNYGYT
TRBJ2-1 | TRBV30 | - | AWRELGSYNEQF